Sequencing of this T cell receptor beta chain was carried out in a study of control samples from healthy donors and cancer patients. Measured with immunoSEQ multiplex PCR; TCRdb has only the in-frame clones, and not every one. The sample carries some 150,000 clones, about nine tenths recorded once. This CDR3 has 15 residues. V was trimmed by 3 bases and J by 10 bases, leaving 16 bases between them. The germline gives CDR1 SNHLY, CDR2 FYNNEI. Sequences were obtained from blood. This clonotype was sampled from a man aged 25 to 45 in good health. V is TRBV2 and J is TRBJ1-6; the D is unclear. The CDR3 loop reads CASSDSTQKSSPLHF. The CDR3 region has the DNA TGTGCCAGCAGTGATTCGACTCAAAAGAGCTCACCCCTCCACTTT.